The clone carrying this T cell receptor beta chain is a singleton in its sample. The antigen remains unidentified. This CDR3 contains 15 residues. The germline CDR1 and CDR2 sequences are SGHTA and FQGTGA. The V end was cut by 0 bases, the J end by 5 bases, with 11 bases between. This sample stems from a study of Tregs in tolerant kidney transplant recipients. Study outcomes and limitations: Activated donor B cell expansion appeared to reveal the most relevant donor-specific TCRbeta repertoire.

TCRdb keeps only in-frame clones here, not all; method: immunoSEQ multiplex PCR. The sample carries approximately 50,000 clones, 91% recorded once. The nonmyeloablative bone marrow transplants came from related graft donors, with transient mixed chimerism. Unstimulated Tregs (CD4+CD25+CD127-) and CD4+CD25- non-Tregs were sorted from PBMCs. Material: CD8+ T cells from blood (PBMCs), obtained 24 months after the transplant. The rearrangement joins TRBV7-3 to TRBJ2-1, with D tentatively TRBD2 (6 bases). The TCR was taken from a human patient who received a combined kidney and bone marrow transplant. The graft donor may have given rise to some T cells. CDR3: CASSLTYGGNNEQFF. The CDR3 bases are TGTGCCAGCAGCTTAACGTACGGCGGGAACAATGAGCAGTTCTTC.